Listed here is a single TCR beta chain. The antigen is unknown. This record belongs to a study of T cells in localized non-small cell lung cancer. Regarding the study as a whole: Among the tissues sampled, uninvolved adjacent lung had the highest T cell clonality, above tumor.

Data came from immunoSEQ multiplex PCR; TCRdb stores just in-frame clones and leaves some out. In the table there are 75,000 to 80,000 clones, more than 70% of which are singletons. CDR1 is SGHDT and CDR2 is YYEEEE in the germline V gene. The length of the CDR3 is 13 residues. The germline V and J ends were trimmed by 1 base and 6 bases, with 10 bases remaining between them. The TCR comes from an older female donor with stage I lung adenocarcinoma. The source material was peripheral blood, sampled before any cancer treatment. The chain recombines TRBV5-6 with TRBJ1-1; D uncertain. CDR3 amino acids: CASSLTSRAEAFF. The CDR3 DNA reads as TGTGCCAGCAGCTTGACGAGTAGGGCTGAAGCTTTCTTT.